The subject of this entry is one TCR beta chain. The antigen is undetermined. TCRdb called clones again from the PCR reads with MiXCR. The repertoire consists of some 11,000 clones, with 32% occurring once and the leading ten covering over 9.5%. This specimen belongs to a study of metastatic and nonmetastatic thyroid tumors. Nobody among the patients had been given any treatment before thyroid surgery. Per the germline V gene, CDR1 is DFQATT and CDR2 is SNEGSKA (reference sequence). CDR3 size: 12 residues. With 5 bases removed from V and 2 bases from J, the gap between germline ends came to 10 bases. Findings and limits, study-wide: It was reported that TCR beta diversity was significantly higher in malignant thyroid tumors than benign nodules, in blood and tumor.

This receptor was identified in a female donor with papillary thyroid cancer or a benign thyroid nodule (not recorded which). Some clones in this sample may be carry-over from other donors' samples. Sequenced sample: tumor tissue. J is TRBJ2-7 and V is TRBV20-1, with D uncertain. In nucleotides, the CDR3 is TGCAGTGCTCAAGGCCTAACCTACGAGCAGTACTTC. Amino acid sequence: CSAQGLTYEQYF.